One T cell receptor (beta chain) is described in this entry. A junction end diverges from the germline sequence, so it may reflect a read error. Participant-reported clinical history was the basis for cohort assignment. Cohort 3 recovery required two negative PCRs, clearance, or symptom resolution. This sample is drawn from a study of blood T cell repertoires in COVID-19. Study summary: The United States, Italy and Spain were the sources of the acute and convalescent COVID-19 samples.

This CDR3 spans 12 amino acids. Germline assignment: CDR1 LGHNT and CDR2 FRNRAP. In the original processing: Nucleated cell number was recorded as an estimate derived from reference gene primer amplification. Clones were read by immunoSEQ multiplex PCR, and TCRdb kept only the in-frame ones, dropping some. D and trimming come from the DNA, and the V and J calls and clone size come from that table. The table shows 250,000 to 300,000 clones, with about nine tenths occurring only once. This TCR derives from a man between 18 and 29 years old who had recovered from COVID-19. Sequencing input: PBMCs or T cells enriched from blood (not recorded which). The rearrangement links TRBV12-5 to TRBJ1-6; no reliable D call. The DNA of the CDR3 is TGTGCTAGTGGATCCTCTAATTCACCCCTCCACTTT. Translating it yields CASGSSNSPLHF.